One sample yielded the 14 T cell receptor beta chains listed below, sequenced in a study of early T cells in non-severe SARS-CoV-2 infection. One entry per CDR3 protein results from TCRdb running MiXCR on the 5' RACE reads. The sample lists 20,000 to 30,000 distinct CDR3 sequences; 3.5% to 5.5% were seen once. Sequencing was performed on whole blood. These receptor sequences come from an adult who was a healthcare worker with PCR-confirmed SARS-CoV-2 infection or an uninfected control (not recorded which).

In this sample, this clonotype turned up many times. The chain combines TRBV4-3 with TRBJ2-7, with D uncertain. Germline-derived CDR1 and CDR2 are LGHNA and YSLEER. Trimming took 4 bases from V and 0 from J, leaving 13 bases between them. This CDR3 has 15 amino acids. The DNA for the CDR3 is TGCGCCAGCAGCCCACGACTGGAGAGCTCCTACGAGCAGTACTTC. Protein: CASSPRLESSYEQYF.

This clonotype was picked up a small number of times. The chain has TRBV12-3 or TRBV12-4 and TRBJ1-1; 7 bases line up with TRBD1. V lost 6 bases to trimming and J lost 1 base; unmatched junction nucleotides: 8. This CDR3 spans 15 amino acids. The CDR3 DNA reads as TGTGCCAGCAGGCGACAGGGCGGGCGGAACACTGAAGCTTTCTTT. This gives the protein CASRRQGGRNTEAFF.

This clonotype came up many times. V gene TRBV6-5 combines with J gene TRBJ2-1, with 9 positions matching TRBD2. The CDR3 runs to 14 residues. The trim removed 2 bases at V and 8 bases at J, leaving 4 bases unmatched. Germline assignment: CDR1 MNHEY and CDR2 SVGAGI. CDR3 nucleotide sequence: TGTGCCAGCAGTTACAGCGGGAGGAGGTATGAGCAGTTCTTC. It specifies CASSYSGRRYEQFF.

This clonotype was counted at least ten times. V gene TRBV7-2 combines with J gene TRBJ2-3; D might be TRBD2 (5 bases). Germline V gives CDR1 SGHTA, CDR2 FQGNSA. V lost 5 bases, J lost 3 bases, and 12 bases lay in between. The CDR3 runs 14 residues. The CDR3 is CASSRDWRTDTQYF. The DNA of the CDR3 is TGTGCCAGCAGCCGTGACTGGAGGACAGATACGCAGTATTTT.

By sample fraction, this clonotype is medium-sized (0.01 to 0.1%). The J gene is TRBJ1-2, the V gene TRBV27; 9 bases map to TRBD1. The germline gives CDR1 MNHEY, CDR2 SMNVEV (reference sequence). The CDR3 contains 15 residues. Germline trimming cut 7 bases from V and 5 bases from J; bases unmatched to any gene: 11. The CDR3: CASTRTGGGLYGYTF. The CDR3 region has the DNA TGTGCCAGCACCCGAACAGGGGGCGGGTTATATGGCTACACCTTC.

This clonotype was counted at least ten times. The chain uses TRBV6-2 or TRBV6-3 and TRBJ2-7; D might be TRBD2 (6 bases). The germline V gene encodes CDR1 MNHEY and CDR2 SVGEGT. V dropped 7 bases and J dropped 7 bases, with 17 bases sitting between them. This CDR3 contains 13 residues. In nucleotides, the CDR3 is TGTGCCAGCACCCCCGTTTCCCGGGGGGAGCAGTACTTC. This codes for CASTPVSRGEQYF.

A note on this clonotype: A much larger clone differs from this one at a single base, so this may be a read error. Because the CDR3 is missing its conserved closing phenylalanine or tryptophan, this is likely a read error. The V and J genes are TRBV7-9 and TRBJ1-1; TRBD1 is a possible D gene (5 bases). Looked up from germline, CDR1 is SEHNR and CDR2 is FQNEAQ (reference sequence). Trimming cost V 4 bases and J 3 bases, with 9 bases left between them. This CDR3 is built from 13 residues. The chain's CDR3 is CASSWDRDTEAFI. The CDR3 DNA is TGTGCCAGCAGCTGGGACCGAGACACTGAAGCTTTCATT.

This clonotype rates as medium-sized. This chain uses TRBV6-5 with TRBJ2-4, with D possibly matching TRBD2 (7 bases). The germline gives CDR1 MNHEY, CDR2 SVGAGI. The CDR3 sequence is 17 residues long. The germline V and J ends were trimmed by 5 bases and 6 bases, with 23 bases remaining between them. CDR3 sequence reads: CASSRGWGGAPRNIQYF. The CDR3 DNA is TGTGCCAGCAGTCGCGGGTGGGGGGGCGCCCCTCGAAACATTCAGTACTTC.

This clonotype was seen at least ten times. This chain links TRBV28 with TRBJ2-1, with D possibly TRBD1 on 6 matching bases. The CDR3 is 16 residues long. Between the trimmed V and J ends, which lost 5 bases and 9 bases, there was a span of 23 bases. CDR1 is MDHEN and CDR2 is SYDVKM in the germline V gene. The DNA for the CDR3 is TGTGCCAGCAGTGGCCCGACGCAGCAAAGAGGGGGTGAGCAGTTCTTC. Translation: CASSGPTQQRGGEQFF.

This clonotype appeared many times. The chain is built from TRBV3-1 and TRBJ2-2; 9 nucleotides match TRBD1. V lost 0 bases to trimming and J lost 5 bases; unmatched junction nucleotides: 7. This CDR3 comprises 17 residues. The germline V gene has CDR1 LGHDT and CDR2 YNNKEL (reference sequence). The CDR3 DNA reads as TGTGCCAGCAGCCAAGATTCGGGGACAGGGCAAACCGGGGAGCTGTTTTTT. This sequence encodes CASSQDSGTGQTGELFF.

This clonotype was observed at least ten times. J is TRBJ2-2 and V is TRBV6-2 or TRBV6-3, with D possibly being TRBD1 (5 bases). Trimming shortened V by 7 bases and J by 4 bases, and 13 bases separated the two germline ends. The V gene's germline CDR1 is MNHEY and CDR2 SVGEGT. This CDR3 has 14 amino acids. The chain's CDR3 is CASISPGFTGELFF. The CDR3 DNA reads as TGTGCCAGCATTAGTCCAGGGTTCACCGGGGAGCTGTTTTTT.

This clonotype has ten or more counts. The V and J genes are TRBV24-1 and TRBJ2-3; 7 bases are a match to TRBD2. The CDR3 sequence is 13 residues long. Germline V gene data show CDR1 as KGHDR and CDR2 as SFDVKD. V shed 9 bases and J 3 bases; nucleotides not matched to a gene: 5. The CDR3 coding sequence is TGTGCCACCCAGCGGGGAGGAACAGATACGCAGTATTTT. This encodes CATQRGGTDTQYF.

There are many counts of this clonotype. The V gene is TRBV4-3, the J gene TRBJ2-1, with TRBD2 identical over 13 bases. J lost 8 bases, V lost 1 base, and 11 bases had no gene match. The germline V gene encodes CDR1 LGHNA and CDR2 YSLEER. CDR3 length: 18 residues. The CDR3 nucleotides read TGCGCCAGCAGCCAAGGTTTCACTAGCGGGAGGGCCGGAGATGAGCAGTTCTTC. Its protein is CASSQGFTSGRAGDEQFF.

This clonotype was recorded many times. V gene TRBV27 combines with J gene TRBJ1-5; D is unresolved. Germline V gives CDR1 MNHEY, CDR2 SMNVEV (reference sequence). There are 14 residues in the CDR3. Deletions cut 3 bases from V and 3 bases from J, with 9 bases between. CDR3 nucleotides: TGTGCCAGCAGTTTGAAGATGTACAATCAGCCCCAGCATTTT. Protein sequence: CASSLKMYNQPQHF.